What follows describes a single TCR beta chain. The sample originates from a study of blood T cell repertoires in COVID-19. Study overall: There were acute and convalescent COVID-19 samples, and they came from the United States, Italy and Spain. T cells, B-cell-depleted T cells, or PBMCs provided the cDNA or gDNA that served as material.

Authors' analysis steps: The authors estimated nucleated cell counts from reference gene primer amplification. Method: immunoSEQ multiplex PCR; TCRdb's copy keeps in-frame clones and lacks some. That table supplies the V and J calls and clone size; D and trimming were determined from the DNA. Among under 300,000 clones listed, roughly 83% were seen once. With 2 bases clipped from V and 0 bases from J, the junction kept 4 bases outside the gene matches. Germline values: CDR1 SGHRS, CDR2 YFSETQ. This CDR3 spans 15 amino acids. This TCR was sampled from a woman at least 80 years old with acute or convalescent COVID-19. V and J are TRBV5-1 and TRBJ1-1; 7 bases are shared with TRBD1. The sample was peripheral blood. The CDR3 region has the DNA TGCGCCAGCAGCTTTTCGGACAGGATGAACACTGAAGCTTTCTTT. Protein: CASSFSDRMNTEAFF.